The rows below give T cell receptor beta chains drawn from one sample of a study of long-term antiretroviral therapy in people with HIV. The table came from immunoSEQ multiplex PCR; TCRdb's copy has only in-frame clones and leaves some out. The profile covers 7,500 to 8,500 clones, with around 85% appearing a single time and approximately 13% taken by the ten largest. The input for sequencing was unsorted PBMCs, taken about 2.6 years before starting antiretroviral therapy. Receptor source: a man in his forties with HIV. Each CDR3 is given with its conserved first and last residue. D genes are given only for firm matches. Expanded clones are given a class, and other clones once, few, many or no size at all.

J gene | V gene | CDR3 length | clone size | D gene | CDR3 protein | CDR3 DNA
TRBJ1-5 | TRBV19 | 15 | . | . | CASSIGAAGNQPQHF | TGTGCCAGTAGTATCGGGGCGGCGGGAAATCAGCCCCAGCATTTT
TRBJ2-7 | TRBV27 | 12 | few | . | CASSLRGNEQYF | TGTGCCAGCAGTTTAAGAGGCAACGAGCAGTACTTC
TRBJ1-2 | TRBV19 | 14 | . | TRBD1 | CASRRQGENYGYTF | TGTGCCAGTAGGAGGCAGGGGGAAAACTATGGCTACACCTTC
TRBJ1-1 | TRBV7-6 | 15 | . | . | CASSDQAGGNTEAFF | TGTGCCAGCAGCGACCAGGCGGGGGGGAACACTGAAGCTTTCTTT
TRBJ2-7 | TRBV6-5 | 13 | . | . | CASSYGQSYEQYF | TGTGCCAGCAGTTACGGGCAATCCTACGAGCAGTACTTC
TRBJ1-4 | TRBV5-1 | 13 | . | . | CASSPVSGEKLFF | TGCGCCAGCAGCCCCGTTTCCGGGGAAAAACTGTTTTTT
TRBJ2-7 | TRBV5-5 | 14 | medium-sized | . | CASRPGTSSYEQYF | TGTGCCAGCAGGCCCGGGACTTCATCCTACGAGCAGTACTTC
TRBJ2-5 | TRBV27 | 14 | . | . | CASSSRQLQETQYF | TGTGCCAGCAGTTCCCGACAGCTTCAAGAGACCCAGTACTTC
TRBJ2-1 | TRBV2 | 15 | . | . | CASSEATDSYNEQFF | TGTGCCAGCAGTGAGGCGACAGATTCCTACAATGAGCAGTTCTTC
TRBJ1-4 | TRBV5-1 | 15 | . | . | CASSLVGGPQKKLFF | TGCGCCAGCAGCTTGGTTGGAGGGCCACAAAAAAAACTGTTTTTT
TRBJ2-3 | TRBV27 | 18 | . | TRBD1 | CASSLPQRQGVGTDTQYF | TGTGCCAGCAGTTTACCACAAAGACAGGGCGTAGGGACAGATACGCAGTATTTT
TRBJ1-6 | TRBV9 | 15 | . | TRBD1 | CASSGDRGFRSPLHF | TGTGCCAGCAGCGGGGACAGGGGATTCAGGTCACCCCTCCACTTT
TRBJ1-6 | TRBV2 | 14 | . | . | CASSGTVHNSPLHF | TGTGCCAGCAGTGGAACAGTCCATAATTCACCCCTCCACTTT
TRBJ1-6 | TRBV28 | 14 | . | . | CASSLSPYNSPLHF | TGTGCCAGCAGCCTCTCACCCTATAATTCACCCCTCCACTTT
TRBJ2-3 | TRBV7-6 | 12 | . | . | CASSPGPDTQYF | TGTGCCAGCAGCCCTGGCCCGGATACGCAGTATTTT